The clone carrying this TCR beta chain was detected a few times. Its antigen remains unidentified. ViraFEST expansion of antigen-specific CD4+ T cells with viral peptide pools preceded sequencing. At the end of 9 to 11 days of culture, CD4+ T cells were isolated. SARS-CoV-2 infection was confirmed by PCR in the person between March and December 2020. Wells containing a few million PBMC each were cultured with 9 to 10 IU/ml IL-2 and approximately 9.6 ug/ml peptides. In the cultures, half the medium was exchanged for IL-2 medium on days 3 and 7. Profiling relied on immunoSEQ multiplex PCR, and the TCRdb table lists in-frame clones only, not all of them. The table includes around 24,000 clones, around 76% detected once. The sample is drawn from a study of vaccination effects on CD4 cells after COVID-19. The overall study: Either the mRNA-1273 or the BNT162b2 vaccine was given to participants as two doses.

Study observations and caveats: Missing from the study were early post-infection timepoints, and its convalescent patients were few.

Trimming cost V 4 bases and J 1 base, with 10 bases left between them. In germline, CDR1 is LNHDA, CDR2 SQIVND (reference sequence). The CDR3 runs to 14 residues. The sequencing here drew on CD4+ T cells from PBMCs cultured with SARS-CoV-2 spike peptides, taken before COVID-19 vaccination. This TCR derives from a human donor who had a prior SARS-CoV-2 infection. This rearrangement joins TRBV19 to TRBJ2-5; unclear D gene. The CDR3 region has the DNA TGTGCCAGTAGTAGTACGGAAGGCCAAGAGACCCAGTACTTC. This codes for CASSSTEGQETQYF.